These 24 T cell receptor beta chains share one sample of origin, sequenced in a study of T cells after posttransplantation cyclophosphamide. Assay: immunoSEQ multiplex PCR; the TCRdb copy retains only in-frame clones and omits some. The table lists tens of thousands of clones, roughly 93% of them singletons, with less than 3.5% in the top ten. Sequencing was done on a sample of PBMCs. The receptors derive from a woman aged 45-59 years in good health and a related stem cell transplant donor.

This clone was detected once. The V and J genes are TRBV6-5 and TRBJ1-5, with a weak D call TRBD1 (6 bases). Germline V gene sequence: CDR1 MNHEY, CDR2 SVGAGI. With 6 bases removed from V and 0 bases from J, the gap between germline ends came to 12 bases. The CDR3 totals 15 residues. The CDR3, as DNA: TGTGCCAGCAGGTCCGGACAGTATAGCAATCAGCCCCAGCATTTT. Its translation: CASRSGQYSNQPQHF.

The CDR3 bases are TGTGCCTGGACTAGCGGGAGTAGTCTGCAGTTCTTC. Protein sequence: CAWTSGSSLQFF. The chain carries TRBV30 and TRBJ2-1; 10 bases are a match to TRBD2. Trimming removed 4 bases from V and 12 bases from J; junction bases left unmatched: 6. Germline V gene data show CDR1 as GTSNPN and CDR2 as SVGIG (reference sequence). This CDR3 spans 12 amino acids.

CDR3 DNA sequence: TGTGCCAGCAGTTTAACCGGACAGACGTCCTACGAGCAGTACTTC. Encoded protein: CASSLTGQTSYEQYF. This sequence joins TRBV27 and TRBJ2-7; possibly TRBD1 for D (6 bases). In germline, CDR1 is MNHEY, CDR2 SMNVEV (reference sequence). This CDR3 comprises 15 residues. Deletions cut 2 bases from V and 1 base from J, with 12 bases between.

The chain is built from TRBV7-6 and TRBJ2-2; TRBD1 is a possible D gene (5 bases). V lost 3 bases and J 5 bases, leaving 13 bases between the germline ends. This CDR3 has 15 amino acids. Germline CDR1 reads SGHVS; CDR2 reads FNYEAQ. The CDR3 is CASSLGGGATGELFF. DNA for the CDR3: TGTGCCAGCAGCTTGGGCGGTGGGGCGACCGGGGAGCTGTTTTTT.

V is TRBV7-9 and J is TRBJ2-7; 8 nucleotides align to TRBD2. The trim removed 4 bases at V and 2 bases at J, leaving 7 bases unmatched. Germline CDR1 SEHNR, CDR2 FQNEAQ (reference sequence). The CDR3 spans 15 residues. CDR3 sequence: CASSSTSEATYEQYF. The CDR3 coding sequence is TGTGCCAGCAGCTCGACTAGCGAGGCTACCTACGAGCAGTACTTC.

As DNA, the CDR3 is TGTGCCAGTAGTATATATGTCCAGTCTAACTATGGCTACACCTTC. Amino acid sequence: CASSIYVQSNYGYTF. The J gene is TRBJ1-2, the V gene TRBV19; no clear D. Germline CDR1 and CDR2: LNHDA and SQIVND (reference sequence). This CDR3 region has 15 residues. Trimming shortened V by 2 bases and J by 0 bases, and 10 bases separated the two germline ends.

This rearrangement joins TRBV15 to TRBJ2-7, with D possibly matching TRBD2 (6 bases). The CDR3 extends over 17 amino acids. Trimming removed 4 bases at V and 7 bases at J, with 26 bases between. Germline assignment: CDR1 LNHNV and CDR2 YYDKDF (reference sequence). CDR3 bases: TGTGCCACCAGCATCCTCGGGGACGGGGCCTCTGCGGGGGAGCAGTACTTC. This encodes CATSILGDGASAGEQYF.

This chain joins TRBV13 and TRBJ2-6, with 8 nucleotides matching TRBD1. With 4 bases clipped from V and 0 bases from J, the junction kept 8 bases outside the gene matches. The CDR3 is made up of 18 amino acids. CDR1 and CDR2 from the germline V gene are PRHDT and FYEKMQ (reference sequence). The CDR3 region is CASSWTGKMSSGANVLTF. In DNA, the CDR3 is TGTGCCAGCAGCTGGACAGGGAAAATGAGCTCTGGGGCCAACGTCCTGACTTTC.

This chain connects TRBV27 to TRBJ1-6; D remains unclear. The V end was cut by 6 bases, the J end by 8 bases, with 8 bases between. The CDR3 runs to 12 residues. CDR1 is MNHEY and CDR2 is SMNVEV in the germline V gene (reference sequence). CDR3: CASSTGDSPLHF. In nucleotides, the CDR3 is TGTGCCAGCAGCACCGGGGATTCACCCCTCCACTTT.

The chain carries TRBV7-7 and TRBJ2-5; possible D gene TRBD2, 6 bases. The CDR3 runs to 14 residues. Trimming took 1 base from V and 3 from J, leaving 9 bases between them. CDR1 and CDR2 from the germline V gene are SSHAT and FNYEAQ (reference sequence). CDR3 nucleotide sequence: TGTGCCAGCAGCTTAGGGACGGGGGAAGAGACCCAGTACTTC. Residues: CASSLGTGEETQYF.

The genes are TRBV13 and TRBJ2-3, with 8 bases fitting TRBD1. Germline CDR1 reads PRHDT; CDR2 reads FYEKMQ (reference sequence). The CDR3 spans 16 residues. Trimming took 6 bases from V and 5 from J; bases not matched to a gene: 13. The CDR3 loop is CASSPTDRAVGDTQYF. The CDR3 nucleotides read TGTGCCAGCAGTCCCACGGACAGGGCGGTGGGAGATACGCAGTATTTT.

This clone was detected only once. As DNA, the CDR3 is TGCGCCAGCAGCTTGGCCCCGGGGGGTGAGGCCATTCAGTACTTC. This translates into CASSLAPGGEAIQYF. This chain uses TRBV5-1 with TRBJ2-4, with 7 bases that match TRBD2. The CDR3 spans 15 residues. V was clipped by 0 bases and J by 9 bases; unmatched bases: 9. Germline V gene data show CDR1 as SGHRS and CDR2 as YFSETQ.

CDR3 residues: CASSRAELAAERIYNEQFF. The CDR3 coding sequence is TGTGCCAGCAGTCGAGCGGAACTAGCGGCAGAGAGGATTTACAATGAGCAGTTCTTC. This chain links TRBV7-3 with TRBJ2-1, with 8 bases that match TRBD2. The CDR3 has 19 amino acids. V lost 6 bases and J lost 4; bases outside the gene matches: 20. Looked up from germline, CDR1 is SGHTA and CDR2 is FQGTGA.

The chain employs TRBV6-5 and TRBJ2-3; 11 bases are a match to TRBD2. Germline-derived CDR1 and CDR2 are MNHEY and SVGAGI. CDR3 length equals 15 residues. The J segment lost 4 bases and the V segment lost 8 bases, leaving 8 bases of the junction unmatched. The CDR3 spells CASCPLAGGADTQYF. CDR3 bases: TGTGCCAGCTGCCCTCTAGCGGGGGGAGCAGATACGCAGTATTTT.

The chain has TRBV5-1 and TRBJ2-3; D is possibly TRBD2 (6 bases). Germline V gene data show CDR1 as SGHRS and CDR2 as YFSETQ. CDR3 length: 17 amino acids. The V and J ends lost 2 bases and 0 bases respectively, with 16 bases between them. CDR3 protein: CASSFSPEGTSTDTQYF. CDR3 nucleotides: TGCGCCAGCAGCTTCAGCCCAGAAGGGACTAGCACAGATACGCAGTATTTT.

This clone has a handful of counts. The chain recombines TRBV14 with TRBJ1-1; 8 bases map to TRBD1. V shed 1 base, J shed 1 base, and the junction held 5 bases outside the gene matches. The length of the CDR3 is 16 residues. The germline V gene has CDR1 SGHDN and CDR2 FVKESK. CDR3 coding DNA: TGTGCCAGCAGCCAAGGTCCTCAGGGGGCGAACACTGAAGCTTTCTTT. It is translated as CASSQGPQGANTEAFF.

The chain combines TRBV6-1 with TRBJ1-1; D is possibly TRBD1 (6 bases). V lost 3 bases and J lost 3, with 14 bases in between. Germline V lookup: CDR1 MNHNS, CDR2 SASEGT. The CDR3 length is 15 residues. In DNA, the CDR3 is TGTGCCAGCAGTGATAGGGGGATGTTTTACACTGAAGCTTTCTTT. Residues: CASSDRGMFYTEAFF.

The chain joins TRBV6-5 to TRBJ2-7; the D gene is possibly TRBD1 (9 bases). V lost 7 bases to trimming and J lost 1 base, with 17 bases between them. The CDR3 extends over 15 amino acids. Germline V gene sequence: CDR1 MNHEY, CDR2 SVGAGI. The DNA for the CDR3 is TGTGCCAGCACAATAGCGGGACAGGGTTCCTACGAGCAGTACTTC. It codes for CASTIAGQGSYEQYF.

The chain's CDR3 is CASRLDRRLVGELFF. CDR3 DNA: TGTGCCAGCAGACTGGACAGGCGCCTCGTTGGGGAGCTGTTTTTT. This chain joins TRBV11-1 and TRBJ2-2; 7 nucleotides agree with TRBD1. The CDR3 runs to 15 residues. Germline V CDR1 and CDR2: SGHAT, FQDESV (reference sequence). V lost 6 bases to trimming and J lost 8 bases; unmatched junction nucleotides: 12.

V and J are TRBV2 and TRBJ1-1; D unclear. This CDR3 comprises 14 residues. Trimming left V 5 bases short and J 3 bases short, with 13 bases between. The germline CDR1 and CDR2 sequences are SNHLY and FYNNEI. The CDR3 bases are TGTGCCAGCAGTCAACAGCTCTCGGACACTGAAGCTTTCTTT. This codes for CASSQQLSDTEAFF.

The V gene is TRBV28, the J gene TRBJ1-5; D is possibly TRBD1 (5 bases). V gave up 8 bases and J gave up 9 bases, with 14 bases separating them. From germline, CDR1 is MDHEN and CDR2 SYDVKM. This CDR3 spans 12 amino acids. The CDR3 coding sequence is TGTGCCAGCGGAACAGGCCCGGGGCCCCAGCATTTT. It encodes CASGTGPGPQHF. The full variable domain, its missing parts supplied by reference TRBV28 and TRBJ1-5, is DVKVTQSSRYLVKRTGEKVFLECVQDMDHENMFWYRQDPGLGLRLIYFSYDVKMKEKGDIPEGYSVSREKKERFSLILESASTNQTSMYLCASGTGPGPQHFGDGTRLSIL.

This chain joins TRBV10-3 and TRBJ2-1, with 8 bases matching TRBD2. The J segment lost 5 bases and the V segment lost 0 bases, leaving 6 bases of the junction unmatched. The CDR3 loop spans 16 amino acids. The germline V gene encodes CDR1 ENHRY and CDR2 SYGVKD. CDR3 sequence: CAISESYGRAHNEQFF. CDR3 DNA: TGTGCCATCAGTGAGTCGTACGGGAGGGCCCACAATGAGCAGTTCTTC.

V gene TRBV7-7 combines with J gene TRBJ2-5; possibly TRBD1 for D (5 bases). V was trimmed by 2 bases and J by 4 bases, leaving 14 bases between them. The CDR3 extends over 15 amino acids. CDR1 and CDR2 from the germline V gene are SSHAT and FNYEAQ (reference sequence). The chain's CDR3 is CASSLSSRVGETQYF. For the CDR3, the DNA is TGTGCCAGCAGCTTATCAAGCAGGGTAGGAGAGACCCAGTACTTC.

The gene calls are TRBV9 and TRBJ2-2; tentatively, D is TRBD2 (6 bases). Deletions cut 0 bases from V and 5 bases from J, with 14 bases between. CDR1 and CDR2 from the germline V gene are SGDLS and YYNGEE. The length of the CDR3 is 16 residues. The CDR3 protein is CASSVEEGEDTGELFF. CDR3 in DNA: TGTGCCAGCAGCGTAGAGGAGGGAGAGGATACCGGGGAGCTGTTTTTT.